The clone carrying this TCR beta chain was detected a few times. What it binds is not known. The data originate from a study of cytomegalovirus exposure and HLA in healthy donors. For the study at large: There were some 380 genotyped donors. Of these, roughly 84% fell in the genetic ancestry cluster associated with self-reported Caucasian donors. General study points: Within a later analysis, the majority of CMV-associated TCR beta chains appeared HLA-restricted.

PCR used 60 Vbeta primers and 13 Jbeta primers. Data came from immunoSEQ multiplex PCR; TCRdb stores just in-frame clones and leaves some out. Among some 30,000 clones listed, roughly 44% were seen once. In germline, CDR1 is SGHTA, CDR2 FQGNSA. The V gene end was trimmed by 4 bases and the J gene end by 2 bases; junction bases not matched to a gene: 9. The CDR3 is 17 residues long. Sequencing was done on a sample of PBMCs. The rearrangement joins TRBV7-2 to TRBJ2-3; 10 nucleotides match TRBD2. The TCR was taken from a woman aged 50 to 65 in good health and CMV-seronegative. The CDR3 region has the DNA TGTGCCAGCAGCTCCACGGCTCTAGCGGGGGCCACAGATACGCAGTATTTT. It codes for CASSSTALAGATDTQYF.